The 19 T cell receptor beta chains given below trace back to one sample, sequenced in a study of sequential checkpoint blockade in melanoma. The protocol was immunoSEQ multiplex PCR, while the TCRdb copy is restricted to in-frame clones and leaves out a portion. The data show about 22,000 clones, less than 75% seen once. Treatment given: randomized to nivolumab then ipilimumab (arm A) or the reverse (arm B). Here the sequenced sample was CD8+ T cells sorted from blood (inferred from file names), taken from a patient given nivolumab and ipilimumab in sequence. Source of these receptors: a human donor with melanoma.

In its sample, this clone was seen once. The V gene is TRBV7-9, the J gene TRBJ2-1, with TRBD1 identical over 7 bases. Trimming at V came to 4 bases and at J to 8 bases, leaving 5 bases not matched to a gene. This CDR3 comprises 13 residues. Germline-derived CDR1 and CDR2 are SEHNR and FQNEAQ (reference sequence). DNA of the CDR3: TGTGCCAGCAGCTCCAGACAGGGTTATGAGCAGTTCTTC. This encodes CASSSRQGYEQFF. The full variable domain, rest sourced from reference TRBV7-9 and TRBJ2-1, is DTGVSQNPRHKITKRGQNVTFRCDPISEHNRLYWYRQTLGQGPEFLTYFQNEAQLEKSRLLSDRFSAERPKGSFSTLEIQRTEQGDSAMYLCASSSRQGYEQFFGPGTRLTVL.

This clone was seen only once. The chain has TRBV5-7 and TRBJ1-5, with TRBD1 matching 7 bases. TRBV5-7 is labeled an ORF, and its function is uncertain. The CDR3 runs 18 residues. The V segment lost 3 bases and the J segment 0 bases; nucleotides outside the gene matches: 12. CDR3 in amino acids: CASSWGTETHISNQPQHF. The CDR3 nucleotides are TGTGCCAGCAGCTGGGGGACAGAAACCCACATTAGCAATCAGCCCCAGCATTTT.

This clone was picked up a small number of times. The chain combines TRBV14 with TRBJ2-1, with TRBD2 matching 9 bases. Germline CDR1 is SGHDN and CDR2 is FVKESK. V shed 0 bases and J 4 bases; nucleotides not matched to a gene: 10. CDR3 length: 18 residues. The CDR3 DNA reads as TGTGCCAGCAGCCAAGATCCCAGGGTAGCGGGAGAATACAATGAGCAGTTCTTC. Translation: CASSQDPRVAGEYNEQFF.

This chain uses TRBV19 with TRBJ1-5, with TRBD1 identical over 9 bases. Germline values: CDR1 LNHDA, CDR2 SQIVND (reference sequence). This CDR3 is 11 amino acids long. V trimming: 6 bases; J trimming: 11 bases; junction bases outside the gene matches: 2. The CDR3 DNA sequence: TGTGCCAGTAGACAGGGGGCAGCCCAGCATTTT. Translating gives CASRQGAAQHF. The complete variable domain, with remaining parts taken from reference TRBV19 and TRBJ1-5, reads DGGITQSPKYLFRKEGQNVTLSCEQNLNHDAMYWYRQDPGQGLRLIYYSQIVNDFQKGDIAEGYSVSREKKESFPLTVTSAQKNPTAFYLCASRQGAAQHFGDGTRLSIL.

The chain uses TRBV4-3 and TRBJ2-3; 8 bases fit TRBD2. The CDR3 has 17 residues. V shed 2 bases and J 6 bases; nucleotides not matched to a gene: 13. The germline gives CDR1 LGHNA, CDR2 YSLEER. CDR3 amino acids: CASSQSGSSGEGDTQYF. CDR3 DNA: TGCGCCAGCAGCCAATCAGGAAGTAGCGGGGAAGGTGATACGCAGTATTTT.

In its sample, this clone was seen a few times. This sequence joins TRBV6-1 and TRBJ2-3; TRBD2 is a possible D gene (6 bases). The V gene's germline CDR1 is MNHNS and CDR2 SASEGT. The CDR3 is made up of 18 amino acids. Trimming took 2 bases from V and 2 from J, leaving 20 bases between them. The CDR3, as DNA: TGTGCCAGCAGTGAATCGAAATTTGGAGGGGCGTTCACAGATACGCAGTATTTT. Amino acids: CASSESKFGGAFTDTQYF.

This clone was picked up a small number of times. V is TRBV10-3 and J is TRBJ2-1, with 11 bases lining up with TRBD2. Losses at the gene ends were 3 bases for V and 4 bases for J; bases not matched to a gene: 5. From germline, CDR1 is ENHRY and CDR2 SYGVKD. This CDR3 comprises 16 residues. CDR3 residues: CAISDSGLAGYNEQFF. DNA for the CDR3: TGTGCCATCAGTGATTCAGGACTAGCGGGTTACAATGAGCAGTTCTTC.

The V and J genes are TRBV6-5 and TRBJ2-2; no clear D gene. Germline CDR1 and CDR2: MNHEY and SVGAGI. Trimming removed 7 bases from V and 3 bases from J, with 9 bases in between. The CDR3 loop spans 13 amino acids. CDR3 residues: CASISVYTGELFF. DNA of the CDR3: TGTGCCAGCATCTCGGTTTACACCGGGGAGCTGTTTTTT.

The chain employs TRBV15 and TRBJ2-3; 7 bases are shared with TRBD2. In germline, CDR1 is LNHNV, CDR2 YYDKDF (reference sequence). Losses at the gene ends were 4 bases for V and 6 bases for J; bases not matched to a gene: 10. The length of the CDR3 is 15 residues. The CDR3 loop reads CATSTGLREADTQYF. CDR3 coding DNA: TGTGCCACCAGCACCGGTCTACGGGAGGCCGATACGCAGTATTTT. Using reference TRBV15 and TRBJ2-3 for the parts outside the CDR3, the full variable domain is DAMVIQNPRYQVTQFGKPVTLSCSQTLNHNVMYWYQQKSSQAPKLLFHYYDKDFNNEADTPDNFQSRRPNTSFCFLDIRSPGLGDTAMYLCATSTGLREADTQYFGPGTRLTVL.

The J gene is TRBJ1-5, the V gene TRBV6-5; D not certain. This CDR3 has 13 amino acids. Germline loops: CDR1 MNHEY, CDR2 SVGAGI. V shed 7 bases and J shed 6 bases, with 13 bases lying between them. CDR3 DNA: TGTGCCAGCATGGGAGGGTTGGGTCAGCCCCAGCATTTT. Its translation is CASMGGLGQPQHF.

This clone is termed medium-sized. The chain uses TRBV27 and TRBJ1-5; D uncertain. CDR1 and CDR2 (germline): MNHEY, SMNVEV (reference sequence). The CDR3 is made up of 15 amino acids. V dropped 5 bases and J dropped 1 base, with 12 bases sitting between them. The CDR3 region has the DNA TGTGCCAGCAGTATAGACAAATCAAGCAATCAGCCCCAGCATTTT. Protein: CASSIDKSSNQPQHF.

In its sample, this clone was seen a few times. This chain links TRBV5-6 with TRBJ2-7, with a tentative D call TRBD1 (6 bases). Trimming cost V 3 bases and J 4 bases, with 11 bases left between them. The length of the CDR3 is 13 residues. Germline assignment: CDR1 SGHDT and CDR2 YYEEEE. The CDR3 spells CASSSGTPYEQYF. CDR3 DNA sequence: TGTGCCAGCAGCTCCGGGACACCTTACGAGCAGTACTTC.

The rearrangement uses TRBV15 and TRBJ2-7; tentative D call: TRBD1 (6 bases). Deletions cut 0 bases from V and 3 bases from J, with 9 bases between. The CDR3 extends over 14 amino acids. In germline, CDR1 is LNHNV, CDR2 YYDKDF (reference sequence). DNA of the CDR3: TGTGCCACCAGCAGAGAGGTGGACAGCTACGAGCAGTACGTC. Translated, it gives CATSREVDSYEQYV.

This clone rates as medium-sized. The genes are TRBV7-9 and TRBJ2-1, with 9 bases lining up with TRBD2. This CDR3 has 15 amino acids. The V segment lost 3 bases and the J segment 7 bases; nucleotides outside the gene matches: 7. CDR1 SEHNR and CDR2 FQNEAQ come from the germline V gene (reference sequence). CDR3 nucleotides: TGTGCCAGCAGCTTCGCGGGGGGGAGTAGGAATGAGCAGTTCTTC. Translated, it gives CASSFAGGSRNEQFF.

This clone was counted a single time. This sequence joins TRBV4-3 and TRBJ1-1; possibly TRBD1 for D (6 bases). CDR3 length: 17 residues. The germline gives CDR1 LGHNA, CDR2 YSLEER. V dropped 0 bases and J dropped 0 bases, with 14 bases sitting between them. The CDR3 spells CASSQDSGGVMNTEAFF. The CDR3 DNA sequence: TGCGCCAGCAGCCAAGATTCGGGGGGCGTGATGAACACTGAAGCTTTCTTT.

This chain joins TRBV7-8 and TRBJ2-7; 9 nucleotides align to TRBD1. CDR3 length: 13 residues. J was trimmed by 6 bases and V by 5 bases; bases with no gene match: 5. CDR1 SGHVS and CDR2 FQNEAQ come from the germline V gene. This CDR3 reads CASSPGTGTEQYF. The CDR3 DNA reads TGTGCCAGCAGCCCGGGGACAGGGACCGAGCAGTACTTC.

The J gene is TRBJ2-7, the V gene TRBV7-9; a possible D gene is TRBD2 (5 bases). The CDR3 spans 13 residues. Trimming took off 5 bases at V and 7 bases at J, with 15 bases between the two ends. Germline CDR1 reads SEHNR; CDR2 reads FQNEAQ (reference sequence). The CDR3 here is CASSPRGREEQYF. For the CDR3, the DNA is TGTGCCAGCAGCCCCCGGGGTAGGGAGGAGCAGTACTTC.

The chain employs TRBV9 and TRBJ1-4, with D maybe TRBD1 (5 bases). Between the trimmed V and J ends, which lost 2 bases and 2 bases, there was a span of 7 bases. Germline V gene sequence: CDR1 SGDLS, CDR2 YYNGEE. The length of the CDR3 is 14 residues. The CDR3 is CASSVEGTNEKLFF. The CDR3 bases are TGTGCCAGCAGCGTGGAGGGGACTAATGAAAAACTGTTTTTT.

The CDR3 region has the DNA TGTGCCAGCAGTTTACTGCGGGAGGACAATCAGCCCCAGCATTTT. Protein product: CASSLLREDNQPQHF. The chain employs TRBV28 and TRBJ1-5; D is ambiguous. Deletions cut 2 bases from V and 3 bases from J, with 11 bases between. The CDR3 has 15 residues. Germline-derived CDR1 and CDR2 are MDHEN and SYDVKM.